This entry is about one TCR beta chain. This record comes from a study of control samples from healthy donors and cancer patients. Sequenced by immunoSEQ multiplex PCR; TCRdb stores in-frame clones only, minus some. The table lists about 68,000 clones, approximately 83% of them singletons. Germline V CDR1 and CDR2: SEHNR, FQNEAQ (reference sequence). Trimming removed 6 bases from V and 6 bases from J, with 11 bases in between. The CDR3 length is 12 residues. Material for sequencing was blood. The receptor was isolated from a man aged 60 to 75 in good health. The chain is built from TRBV7-9 and TRBJ1-1; D is perhaps TRBD1 (6 bases). The CDR3 nucleotides read TGTGCCAGCAGTAGACAGGAGCCTGAAGCTTTCTTT. It translates to CASSRQEPEAFF.